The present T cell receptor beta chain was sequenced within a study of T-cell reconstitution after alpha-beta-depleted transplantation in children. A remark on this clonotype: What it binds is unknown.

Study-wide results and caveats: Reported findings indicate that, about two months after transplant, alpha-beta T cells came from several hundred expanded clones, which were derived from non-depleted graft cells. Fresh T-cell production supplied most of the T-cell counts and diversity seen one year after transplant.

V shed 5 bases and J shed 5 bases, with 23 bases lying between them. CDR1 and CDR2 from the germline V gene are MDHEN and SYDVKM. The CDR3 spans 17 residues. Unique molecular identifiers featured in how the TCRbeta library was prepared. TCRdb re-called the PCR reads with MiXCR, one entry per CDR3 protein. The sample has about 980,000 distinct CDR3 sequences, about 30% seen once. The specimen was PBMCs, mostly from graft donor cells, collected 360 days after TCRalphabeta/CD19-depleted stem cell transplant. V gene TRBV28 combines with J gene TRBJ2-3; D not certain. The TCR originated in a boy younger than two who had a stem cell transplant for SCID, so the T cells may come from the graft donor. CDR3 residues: CASSTSFGPVWGDTQYF. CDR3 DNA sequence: TGTGCCAGCAGTACCTCGTTCGGCCCTGTTTGGGGAGATACGCAGTATTTT.